These T cell receptor delta chains were read from a single sample in a study of gamma-delta chains in newborns, infants, children. TCRdb re-identified clones in the reads via CATT. Of 4,000 to 5,500 delta-chain clones in the sample, 30% to 40% are singletons; the top ten hold 13% to 15%. Specimen: blood. These receptors all come from a child who received the measles vaccine. Both conserved end residues are part of each CDR3. Each record gives: clone size, D gene, V gene, J gene, CDR3 DNA, CDR3 protein. D genes are given only for firm matches. A clone size is listed for some rows: how often the clone was seen (once, few, many), or a class if it is expanded.

.	.	TRDV1	TRDJ1	TGTGCTCTTGGGGAATGGGTACTCTGGTTCCACACGGGGAGGGAACTCATCTTT	CALGEWVLWFHTGRELIF
.	TRDD3	TRDV1	TRDJ3	TGTGCTCTTGGGGAACGTTGGGACGTACTGGGGGATACTTCCCCCGGCGGCTCCTGGGACACCCGACAGATGTTTTTC	CALGERWDVLGDTSPGGSWDTRQMFF
.	.	TRDV1	TRDJ1	TGTGCTCTTGGGGGTCGCGGGGAACTCATCTTT	CALGGRGELIF
.	TRDD3	TRDV1	TRDJ1	TGTGCTCTTGGGGGGCCGATTTTCCCCCACTGGGGGATACCAAGTCTGTACACCGATAAACTCATCTTT	CALGGPIFPHWGIPSLYTDKLIF
.	.	TRDV1	TRDJ1	TGTGCTCTTGGGGAACTGCGGCCTTCCTACGAAGGGATATTAGTGGGGGATTTGTACACCGATAAACTCATCTTT	CALGELRPSYEGILVGDLYTDKLIF
.	.	TRDV1	TRDJ1	TGTGCTCTTACGCCTTCCCATTTCTGCGCCAACGACCGCGGCACCGACAAACTCATCTTT	CALTPSHFCANDRGTDKLIF
.	.	TRDV3	TRDJ1	TGTGCCTCCCGCACGTTTCCTACCCGGCCACTGGGGACCCTACCCGCGTACACCGATAAACTCATCTTT	CASRTFPTRPLGTLPAYTDKLIF
large	TRDD3	TRDV1	TRDJ1	TGTGCTCTTGGGGACTTCCCCCTTCCCTCCAACTCTCTCTACTGGGGGATACGTGATAAACTCATCTTT	CALGDFPLPSNSLYWGIRDKLIF
few	.	TRDV3	TRDJ3	TGTGCCTCTCCATGGCGTCCACCGGGGATGGAGTGGGACACCCGACAGATGTTTTTC	CASPWRPPGMEWDTRQMFF
once	TRDD3	TRDV3	TRDJ1	TGTGCCCACCTGGGGGGCCCACTTTTGTACACCGATAAACTCATCTTT	CAHLGGPLLYTDKLIF
.	TRDD3	TRDV1	TRDJ1	TGTGCTCTTGGGTGGCTAATGGGATACGGGGTCTACACCGATAAACTCATCTTT	CALGWLMGYGVYTDKLIF
few	.	TRDV3	TRDJ1	TGTGCCTTTTGTTCTCCCGAAGCGTACACCGATAAACTCATCTTT	CAFCSPEAYTDKLIF